The source of this T cell receptor beta chain is a study of regulatory and conventional T cells in RAG deficiency. Study-level results: In Omenn syndrome, Treg and Tconv repertoires overlapped >75%. Sorted Omenn CD25-high CD127-low cells may not be bona fide Tregs.

Libraries were prepared by immunoSEQ multiplex PCR; TCRdb keeps only in-frame clonotypes and omits some of them. This sample yields fewer than 30,000 clones, of which roughly 96% are seen a single time; approximately 0.18% belongs to the top ten. As regards this clone: What it recognizes is unknown. This sample includes further DNA sequences coding for the same CDR3.

Conventional CD4+ T cells were sorted from blood as CD25-low CD127-high cells. The junction had 2 bases not matched to a gene; V was cut back by 5 bases and J by 7 bases. This CDR3 spans 14 amino acids. Germline V gives CDR1 MNHEY, CDR2 SVGAGI. These data also formed part of another study, on regulatory T cells. As that study records: The primer mix had 52 TRBV and 13 TRBJ primers. Regulatory T cells showed the strongest V-J pair restriction and V/J gene skewing among patient repertoires.

What was sequenced was CD25- CD4+ T cells sorted from blood. The V and J genes are TRBV6-5 and TRBJ1-6, with 10 positions matching TRBD1. This receptor was obtained from a human donor in good health. The chain's CDR3 is CASSRGQGNSPLHF. The CDR3 DNA reads TGTGCCAGCAGTCGGGGACAGGGGAATTCACCCCTCCACTTT.